The 30 T cell receptor beta chains below come from one sample, sequenced in a study of cytomegalovirus exposure and HLA in healthy donors. With 60 Vbeta and 13 Jbeta primers, the PCR was carried out. The table came from immunoSEQ multiplex PCR; TCRdb's copy has only in-frame clones and leaves some out. The repertoire has around 200,000 clones, about 83% of them found once; the top ten carry around 15%. The sample taken for sequencing was PBMCs. These receptors came from a man in his forties in good health and CMV-seronegative.

In its sample, this clone was seen a few times. The genes are TRBV28 and TRBJ2-1; TRBD1 is a possible D gene (6 bases). Germline V lookup: CDR1 MDHEN, CDR2 SYDVKM. The CDR3 consists of 13 residues. Trimming cost V 6 bases and J 10 bases, with 16 bases left between them. The CDR3 loop reads CASSYNIRGEQFF. The CDR3 DNA reads TGTGCCAGCAGCTATAACATCAGGGGAGAGCAGTTCTTC.

The gene calls are TRBV11-3 and TRBJ1-1; weak D call: TRBD1 (6 bases). The V end lost 3 bases, the J end lost 0 bases, and 20 bases lay between the germline ends. Germline lookup yields CDR1 SGHNT and CDR2 YENEEA. The CDR3 extends over 18 amino acids. The CDR3 protein is CASSFLGETGFMNTEAFF. The DNA of the CDR3 is TGTGCCAGCAGCTTCCTAGGGGAGACAGGTTTTATGAACACTGAAGCTTTCTTT.

The V and J genes are TRBV6-6 and TRBJ1-3; D gene uncertain. The V gene lost 2 bases and the J gene lost 0 bases, with 11 bases spanning the gap. This CDR3 comprises 16 residues. Germline-derived CDR1 and CDR2 are MNHNY and SVGAGI (reference sequence). The DNA of the CDR3 is TGTGCCAGCAGTTACCCCAAACAGAGCTCTGGAAACACCATATATTTT. It encodes CASSYPKQSSGNTIYF.

This rearrangement joins TRBV5-8 to TRBJ1-6; the D gene is possibly TRBD1 (6 bases). The length of the CDR3 is 15 residues. The germline gives CDR1 SGHTS, CDR2 YDEGEE. Trimming stripped 6 bases from V and 6 bases from J, with 16 bases between. The CDR3 protein is CASTPQGRVNSPLHF. CDR3 nucleotides: TGTGCCAGCACCCCACAGGGTCGGGTTAATTCACCCCTCCACTTT.

The chain uses TRBV27 and TRBJ2-4, with TRBD1 matching over 7 bases. Germline V gene data show CDR1 as MNHEY and CDR2 as SMNVEV (reference sequence). After removal of 0 bases from V and 0 bases from J, the junction contained 11 bases not matched to a gene. The CDR3 runs to 19 residues. This CDR3 reads CASSLSFIRGQSAKNIQYF. In nucleotides, the CDR3 is TGTGCCAGCAGTTTATCCTTCATCCGGGGACAGTCAGCCAAAAACATTCAGTACTTC.

The chain has TRBV29-1 and TRBJ2-7, with 7 bases identical to TRBD2. This CDR3 has 11 residues. V was pared by 7 bases and J by 6 bases, with 6 bases of the junction left unmatched. The germline V gene has CDR1 SQVTM and CDR2 ANQGSEA. This CDR3 is CSGGGVAEQYF. The DNA of the CDR3 is TGCAGCGGGGGAGGGGTGGCCGAGCAGTACTTC.

V is TRBV27 and J is TRBJ1-6, with a possible D match to TRBD1 (5 bases). This CDR3 contains 15 residues. V was cut by 2 bases and J by 7 bases, with 12 bases left in between. The V gene's germline CDR1 is MNHEY and CDR2 SMNVEV (reference sequence). CDR3 in DNA: TGTGCCAGCAGTTTAGGCCTTAAGGGGAATTCACCCCTCCACTTT. Translated: CASSLGLKGNSPLHF.

The V gene is TRBV18, the J gene TRBJ2-1; D is perhaps TRBD1 (5 bases). CDR1 is KGHSH, CDR2 LQKENI, per germline. V was trimmed by 1 base and J by 4 bases, leaving 8 bases between them. There are 14 residues in the CDR3. For the CDR3, the DNA is TGTGCCAGCTCACCACTGGGGCGATACAATGAGCAGTTCTTC. Translation: CASSPLGRYNEQFF.

The V call is TRBV14, the J call TRBJ1-1; D ambiguous. V lost 1 base and J lost 1, with 10 bases in between. The CDR3 loop spans 15 amino acids. The V gene's germline CDR1 is SGHDN and CDR2 FVKESK. CDR3 nucleotides: TGTGCCAGCAGCCAAGGAGAGCTAGGGAACACTGAAGCTTTCTTT. Residues: CASSQGELGNTEAFF.

This chain connects TRBV4-1 to TRBJ2-1; 9 bases line up with TRBD1. CDR3 length: 16 residues. The V gene end was trimmed by 0 bases and the J gene end by 5 bases; junction bases not matched to a gene: 5. The V gene's germline CDR1 is MGHRA and CDR2 YSYEKL. CDR3 DNA sequence: TGCGCCAGCAGCCAAGATTCGGGACAGGGCCACAATGAGCAGTTCTTC. Translating gives CASSQDSGQGHNEQFF.

This chain joins TRBV5-6 and TRBJ2-7; 10 bases agree with TRBD2. With 1 base clipped from V and 4 bases from J, the junction kept 11 bases outside the gene matches. The germline V gene has CDR1 SGHDT and CDR2 YYEEEE. The CDR3 length is 17 residues. This CDR3 reads CASSLRTSGQRAYEQYF. DNA for the CDR3: TGTGCCAGCAGCTTGAGGACTAGCGGCCAGAGGGCATACGAGCAGTACTTC.

The V call is TRBV28, the J call TRBJ2-3, with TRBD1 identical over 8 bases. Per germline, CDR1 MDHEN and CDR2 SYDVKM. Trimming removed 10 bases from V and 2 bases from J; junction bases left unmatched: 11. CDR3 length: 15 residues. Here the CDR3 DNA reads TGTGCCATAACACCAGGGGGCACTTCCACAGATACGCAGTATTTT. This encodes CAITPGGTSTDTQYF.

Comments on this clone: At one of its ends the junction is not consistent with the germline gene, which may arise from a read error. This chain connects TRBV7-9 to TRBJ2-7, with D maybe TRBD1 (5 bases). The CDR3 has 17 amino acids. From germline, CDR1 is SEHNR and CDR2 FQNEAQ (reference sequence). CDR3 in DNA: TGTTCCAGCAGCACCATCCTTATAGGGGCAGGGATTTACGAGCAGTACTTC. It encodes CSSSTILIGAGIYEQYF.

CDR3 in amino acids: CASSRTSGGRNNEQFF. CDR3 coding DNA: TGTGCCAGCAGCCGGACTAGCGGGGGCCGAAACAATGAGCAGTTCTTC. This chain connects TRBV5-4 to TRBJ2-1; 13 nucleotides align to TRBD2. With 4 bases clipped from V and 5 bases from J, the junction kept 6 bases outside the gene matches. Germline V lookup: CDR1 SGHNT, CDR2 YYREEE (reference sequence). The CDR3 extends over 16 amino acids.

The chain couples TRBV2 to TRBJ1-1; unclear D gene. CDR1 and CDR2 from the germline V gene are SNHLY and FYNNEI. CDR3 length: 13 amino acids. V was pared by 7 bases and J by 1 base, with 10 bases between. CDR3 amino acids: CASTLGRNTEAFF. CDR3 bases: TGTGCCAGCACCCTCGGGAGGAACACTGAAGCTTTCTTT. Full variable domain (rest looked up from reference TRBV2 and TRBJ1-1): EPEVTQTPSHQVTQMGQEVILRCVPISNHLYFYWYRQILGQKVEFLVSFYNNEISEKSEIFDDQFSVERPDGSNFTLKIRSTKLEDSAMYFCASTLGRNTEAFFGQGTRLTVV.

In this sample, this clone turned up a few times. The genes are TRBV9 and TRBJ2-1; tentatively, D is TRBD1 (6 bases). The CDR3 sequence is 12 residues long. The germline V and J ends were trimmed by 3 bases and 5 bases, with 6 bases remaining between them. CDR1 and CDR2 from the germline V gene are SGDLS and YYNGEE. CDR3 DNA: TGTGCCAGCAGCGCAGGGGACAATGAGCAGTTCTTC. Translated: CASSAGDNEQFF.

This chain connects TRBV7-2 to TRBJ1-5; 8 bases agree with TRBD1. There are 14 residues in the CDR3. Germline V gene lookup returns CDR1 SGHTA and CDR2 FQGNSA. Trimming at V came to 3 bases and at J to 7 bases, leaving 5 bases not matched to a gene. The CDR3 loop reads CASSFGNRGQPQHF. The CDR3, as DNA: TGTGCCAGCAGCTTTGGGAACAGGGGGCAGCCCCAGCATTTT.

V is TRBV5-4 and J is TRBJ1-1; a possible D gene is TRBD1 (5 bases). The CDR3 contains 14 residues. Germline CDR1 is SGHNT and CDR2 is YYREEE (reference sequence). Between the trimmed V and J ends, which lost 2 bases and 2 bases, there was a span of 10 bases. This CDR3 reads CASSFQGINTEAFF. The CDR3 DNA reads TGTGCCAGCAGCTTCCAGGGCATAAACACTGAAGCTTTCTTT. Using reference TRBV5-4 and TRBJ1-1 for the parts outside the CDR3, the full variable domain is ETGVTQSPTHLIKTRGQQVTLRCSSQSGHNTVSWYQQALGQGPQFIFQYYREEENGRGNFPPRFSGLQFPNYSSELNVNALELDDSALYLCASSFQGINTEAFFGQGTRLTVV.

The rearrangement uses TRBV7-3 and TRBJ1-1; D not resolved. The CDR3 sequence is 16 residues long. Looked up from germline, CDR1 is SGHTA and CDR2 is FQGTGA. Trimming pared 2 bases from V and 4 bases from J, leaving 17 bases between. In nucleotides, the CDR3 is TGTGCCAGCAGCTTACTGGGCAAGCTGGGTGCCACTGAAGCTTTCTTT. This gives the protein CASSLLGKLGATEAFF.

The chain has TRBV5-4 and TRBJ2-5; D perhaps matches TRBD2 (6 bases). Germline CDR1 SGHNT, CDR2 YYREEE (reference sequence). This CDR3 is built from 15 residues. With 4 bases removed from V and 3 bases from J, the gap between germline ends came to 16 bases. CDR3 nucleotides: TGTGCCAGCAGCCTAACTAGCAATCAAAAAGAGACCCAGTACTTC. Encoded protein: CASSLTSNQKETQYF.

The chain links TRBV28 to TRBJ2-1; 10 nucleotides match TRBD1. CDR1 and CDR2 from the germline V gene are MDHEN and SYDVKM. V dropped 3 bases and J dropped 16; count of bases not matched to a gene: 6. The CDR3 covers 12 residues. The CDR3 nucleotides are TGTGCCAGCAGTTTTAAGGGACAGGGGCAATTCTTC. This translates into CASSFKGQGQFF.

The CDR3: CASSQSRQGGYTF. In DNA, the CDR3 is TGCGCCAGCAGCCAAAGTCGTCAGGGAGGCTACACCTTC. J is TRBJ1-2 and V is TRBV4-3, with D perhaps matching TRBD1 (5 bases). The germline V and J ends were trimmed by 2 bases and 8 bases, with 12 bases remaining between them. Germline V lookup: CDR1 LGHNA, CDR2 YSLEER. This CDR3 is 13 amino acids long.

This sequence joins TRBV18 and TRBJ2-1, with 10 bases that match TRBD2. V lost 3 bases and J lost 9; bases outside the gene matches: 8. The CDR3 has 15 amino acids. Germline V gene lookup returns CDR1 KGHSH and CDR2 LQKENI. The CDR3 loop is CASSPRGASGGEQFF. Written as DNA, the CDR3 is TGTGCCAGCTCACCGCGGGGGGCTAGCGGGGGTGAGCAGTTCTTC.

The J gene is TRBJ2-5, the V gene TRBV7-8; 7 bases match TRBD2. Per the germline V gene, CDR1 is SGHVS and CDR2 is FQNEAQ. The CDR3 has 14 residues. J lost 7 bases, V lost 4 bases, and 9 bases had no gene match. The CDR3 loop reads CASSSRTSEMTQYF. The CDR3 nucleotides are TGTGCCAGCAGCTCCCGGACTAGTGAGATGACCCAGTACTTC.

The rearrangement joins TRBV4-1 to TRBJ2-7; TRBD1 aligns across 11 bases. The CDR3 runs 15 residues. Germline lookup yields CDR1 MGHRA and CDR2 YSYEKL. The trim removed 3 bases at V and 2 bases at J, leaving 3 bases unmatched. Here the CDR3 reads CASSHGTGGTYEQYF. Written as DNA, the CDR3 is TGCGCCAGCAGCCACGGGACAGGGGGAACCTACGAGCAGTACTTC.

CDR3 amino acids: CASSPRDRSTDTQYF. The CDR3 nucleotides are TGTGCCAGCAGCCCCCGGGACAGATCAACAGATACGCAGTATTTT. The J gene is TRBJ2-3, the V gene TRBV7-8; 7 bases map to TRBD1. The V gene's germline CDR1 is SGHVS and CDR2 FQNEAQ. J gave up 3 bases and V 5 bases, and 8 bases lay outside the gene matches. CDR3 length equals 15 residues.

This clone was counted between two and nine times. The chain recombines TRBV6-5 with TRBJ2-3; D is unclear. V shed 6 bases and J shed 4 bases, with 8 bases lying between them. The CDR3 has 12 amino acids. Looked up from germline, CDR1 is MNHEY and CDR2 is SVGAGI. The CDR3 here is CASRRFPDTQYF. In nucleotides, the CDR3 is TGTGCCAGCAGGCGTTTCCCAGATACGCAGTATTTT.

V gene TRBV28 combines with J gene TRBJ2-6; TRBD1 might be the D (6 bases). The germline V gene has CDR1 MDHEN and CDR2 SYDVKM. Between the trimmed V and J ends, which lost 8 bases and 0 bases, there was a span of 14 bases. The CDR3 runs to 16 residues. CDR3 loop: CASPDSRSSGANVLTF. Written as DNA, the CDR3 is TGTGCCAGCCCGGACAGTAGAAGCTCTGGGGCCAACGTCCTGACTTTC.

V is TRBV30 and J is TRBJ2-7, with D maybe TRBD1 (6 bases). The V gene lost 3 bases and the J gene lost 6 bases, with 15 bases spanning the gap. CDR3 length: 13 residues. The germline V gene has CDR1 GTSNPN and CDR2 SVGIG (reference sequence). In DNA, the CDR3 is TGTGCCTGGAGGGAACAGGGATGGGTCGAGCAGTACTTC. This gives the protein CAWREQGWVEQYF.

The chain combines TRBV19 with TRBJ1-2, with D unclear. Germline V gives CDR1 LNHDA, CDR2 SQIVND (reference sequence). The V end was cut by 2 bases, the J end by 2 bases, with 6 bases between. The CDR3 length is 13 residues. DNA for the CDR3: TGTGCCAGTAGTATATGGGAGAACTATGGCTACACCTTC. This gives the protein CASSIWENYGYTF.